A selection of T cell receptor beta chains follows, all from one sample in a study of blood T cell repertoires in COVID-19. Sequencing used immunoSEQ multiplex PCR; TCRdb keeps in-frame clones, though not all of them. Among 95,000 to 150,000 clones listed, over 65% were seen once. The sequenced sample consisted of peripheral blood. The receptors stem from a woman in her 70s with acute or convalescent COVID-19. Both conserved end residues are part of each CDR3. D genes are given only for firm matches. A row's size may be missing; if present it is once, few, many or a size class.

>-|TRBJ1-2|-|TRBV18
TGTGCCAGCTCACCCCCGACAGGCATCTACGGGGGCTACACCTTC
CASSPPTGIYGGYTF
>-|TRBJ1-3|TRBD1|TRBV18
TGTGCCAGCTCACCACGCGGACAGGGGGCGCTTAGTTCGGGAAACACCATATATTTT
CASSPRGQGALSSGNTIYF
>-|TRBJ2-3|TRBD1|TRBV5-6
TGTGCCAGCAGCCCGACAGGGGGCTCAGATACGCAGTATTTT
CASSPTGGSDTQYF
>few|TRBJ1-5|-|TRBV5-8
TGTGCCAGCAGCCCACGGTACGGGGAGGTGGGTCAGCCCCAGCATTTT
CASSPRYGEVGQPQHF
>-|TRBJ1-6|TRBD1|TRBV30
TGTGCCTGGAGTCGGGCAGGGGGTGAAGCTTCACCCCTCCACTTT
CAWSRAGGEASPLHF
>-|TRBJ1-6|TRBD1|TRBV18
TGTGCCAGCAGCGGGACAGGGGAACGGGGCTCACCCCTCCACTTT
CASSGTGERGSPLHF
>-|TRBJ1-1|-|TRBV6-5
TGTGCCAGCAGTTACGGGCAGGAAGCTTTCTTT
CASSYGQEAFF
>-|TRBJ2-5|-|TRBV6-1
TGTGCCAGCAGTGATGGGGGCCCCAAGGGCCAGTACTTC
CASSDGGPKGQYF
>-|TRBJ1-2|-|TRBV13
TGTGCCAGCAGCTTCTTAGCTATCCCCAACTATGGCTACACCTTC
CASSFLAIPNYGYTF
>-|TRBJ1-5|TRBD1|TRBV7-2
TGTGCCAGCAGCTGGGGACAGAGTAGCAATCAGCCCCAGCATTTT
CASSWGQSSNQPQHF
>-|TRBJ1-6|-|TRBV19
TGTGCCAGTAGTAACCGGGACACGAATTCACCCCTCCACTTT
CASSNRDTNSPLHF
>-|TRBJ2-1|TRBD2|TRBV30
TGTGCCTGGAGTCCGGCTAGCGGGGCCCCCTACAATGAGCAGTTCTTC
CAWSPASGAPYNEQFF
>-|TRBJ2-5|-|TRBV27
TGTGCCAGCAGTTTAGGAGGGTCGAGAGAGACCCAGTACTTC
CASSLGGSRETQYF
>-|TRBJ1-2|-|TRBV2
TGTGCCAGCAGTGGTAGGGGGTTCGGCTACACCTTC
CASSGRGFGYTF
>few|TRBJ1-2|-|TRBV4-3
TGCGCCAGCAGCCAAGATTCTCCAGGGCCGAACTATGGCTACACCTTC
CASSQDSPGPNYGYTF
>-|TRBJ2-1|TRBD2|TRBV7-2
TGTGCCAGCAGCTTGATAGCGGGGTCCCACAATGAGCAGTTCTTC
CASSLIAGSHNEQFF
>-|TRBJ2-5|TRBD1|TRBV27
TGTGCCAGCAGTTCCCCTCCCCCGGGGACAGGGTGGGAGACCCAGTACTTC
CASSSPPPGTGWETQYF
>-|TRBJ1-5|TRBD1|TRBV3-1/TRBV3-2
TGTGCCAGCAGCCAAGGGACAGGGTGGAATCAGCCCCAGCATTTT
CASSQGTGWNQPQHF
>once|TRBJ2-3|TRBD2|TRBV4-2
TGTGCCAGCAGCCAAGATCCTAGCGGTTCCAGAGATACGCAGTATTTT
CASSQDPSGSRDTQYF
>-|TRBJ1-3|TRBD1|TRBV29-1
TGCAGCGTTGGCCCGACAGGGTTTGGAAACACCATATATTTT
CSVGPTGFGNTIYF
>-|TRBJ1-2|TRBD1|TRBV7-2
TGTGCCAGCAGCCCCACAGGGGGCTCGAGCTATGGCTACACCTTC
CASSPTGGSSYGYTF
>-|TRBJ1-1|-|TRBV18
TGTGCCAGCTCACTTGGCGACATGAACACTGAAGCTTTCTTT
CASSLGDMNTEAFF
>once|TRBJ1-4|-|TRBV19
TGTGCCAGTAGTACCGCGAGAGGGCTTAATGAAAAACTGTTTTTT
CASSTARGLNEKLFF
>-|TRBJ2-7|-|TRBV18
TGTGCCAGCTCACCTTCGACAGGTTCCTACGAGCAGTACTTC
CASSPSTGSYEQYF
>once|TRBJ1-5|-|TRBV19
TGTGCCAGTAGTACCAGGGATCGGAGCAATCAGCCCCAGCATTTT
CASSTRDRSNQPQHF
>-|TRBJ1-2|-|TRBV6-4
TGTGCCAGCAGTGAATTGTTTGGGGCGGGCTACACCTTC
CASSELFGAGYTF
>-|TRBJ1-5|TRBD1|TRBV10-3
TGTGCCATCAGCCGACAGGGTTTGGATCAGCCCCAGCATTTT
CAISRQGLDQPQHF
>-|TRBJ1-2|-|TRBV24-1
TGTGCCACCAGTAGGGGAAACTATGGCTACACCTTC
CATSRGNYGYTF
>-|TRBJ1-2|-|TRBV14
TGTGCCAGCAGCCCACTAAGCAGGGGTGGCTACACCTTC
CASSPLSRGGYTF
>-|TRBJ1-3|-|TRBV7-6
TGTGCCAGCAGCCAAAGAATACAAGTCGACTCTGGAAACACCATATATTTT
CASSQRIQVDSGNTIYF
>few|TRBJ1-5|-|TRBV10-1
TGCGCCAGCAGTGAGTCTAGGGGCCAGCCCCAGCATTTT
CASSESRGQPQHF
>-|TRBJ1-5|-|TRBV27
TGTGCCAGCAGTTTACAGGGGATTCTTGGCAATCAGCCCCAGCATTTT
CASSLQGILGNQPQHF
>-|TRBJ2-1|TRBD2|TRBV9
TGTGCCAGCAGCGTAAACGGGGGGTCATACAATGAGCAGTTCTTC
CASSVNGGSYNEQFF
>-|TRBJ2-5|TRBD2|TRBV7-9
TGTGCCAGCAGCCGCCCTATAACTAGCGGACAAGAGACCCAGTACTTC
CASSRPITSGQETQYF
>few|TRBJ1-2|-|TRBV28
TGTGCCAGCATTTCAGGGGTCTATGGCTACACCTTC
CASISGVYGYTF
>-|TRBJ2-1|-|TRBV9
TGTGCCAGCAGCGCCCGGGGATGGGACAATGAGCAGTTCTTC
CASSARGWDNEQFF
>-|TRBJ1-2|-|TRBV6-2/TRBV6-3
TGTGCCAGCAGTTCCCCGGCGGGTGGCTACACCTTC
CASSSPAGGYTF
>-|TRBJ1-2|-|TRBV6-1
TGTGCCAGCAGTGACCCCACAGCTAACTATGGCTACACCTTC
CASSDPTANYGYTF
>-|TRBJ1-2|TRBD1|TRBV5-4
TGTGCCAGCAGCACGACAGGGATCGTAGACTATGGCTACACCTTC
CASSTTGIVDYGYTF
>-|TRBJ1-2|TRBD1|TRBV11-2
TGTGCCAGCAGCATCGACAGGGGCGCTGGGGCCCTATATGGCTACACCTTC
CASSIDRGAGALYGYTF
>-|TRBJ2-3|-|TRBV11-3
TGTGCCAGCAGCCCATCCGGACAGTTTCATACGCAGTATTTT
CASSPSGQFHTQYF
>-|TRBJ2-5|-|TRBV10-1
TGCGCCAGCAGCGCCTCTTTCGGAGAGACCCAGTACTTC
CASSASFGETQYF
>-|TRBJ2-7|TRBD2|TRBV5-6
TGTGCCAGCAGCGGGAGGGGCGAGCAGTACTTC
CASSGRGEQYF